The rows below give T cell receptor beta chains drawn from one sample of a study of early T cells in non-severe SARS-CoV-2 infection. TCRdb independently ran MiXCR on the 5' RACE reads; one entry per CDR3 protein. The sample yields tens of thousands of distinct CDR3 sequences, around 10% seen once. The sequencing here drew on whole blood, taken at baseline. Receptors were obtained from an adult who was a healthcare worker with PCR-confirmed SARS-CoV-2 infection or an uninfected control (not recorded which). Each CDR3 is given with its conserved first and last residue. Fields, in order: V gene, clone size, J gene, D gene, CDR3 length, CDR3 protein, CDR3 DNA. D genes are given only for firm matches. The size field is filled for only some rows; it gives once, few, many or a size class.

V: TRBV2; size: once; J: TRBJ2-7; D: -; length: 14; CDR3: CASKRQSDSYEQYF; DNA: TGTGCCAGCAAAAGACAGAGCGACTCCTACGAGCAGTACTTC
V: TRBV11-2; size: few; J: TRBJ1-6; D: -; length: 12; CDR3: CASSRTNSPLHF; DNA: TGTGCCAGCAGCAGGACCAATTCACCCCTCCACTTT
V: TRBV18; size: -; J: TRBJ1-1; D: -; length: 14; CDR3: CASSPWQGWTEAFF; DNA: TGTGCCAGCTCACCGTGGCAGGGGTGGACTGAAGCTTTCTTT
V: TRBV5-1; size: few; J: TRBJ2-3; D: -; length: 15; CDR3: CASSFSGVGADTQYF; DNA: TGCGCCAGCAGCTTTTCAGGGGTCGGCGCAGATACGCAGTATTTT
V: TRBV6-6; size: few; J: TRBJ1-1; D: -; length: 17; CDR3: CASSYKGFGPMNTEAFF; DNA: TGTGCCAGCAGTTACAAGGGGTTTGGTCCCATGAACACTGAAGCTTTCTTT
V: TRBV6-5; size: -; J: TRBJ1-4; D: TRBD1; length: 15; CDR3: CASSSVDAGGEKLFF; DNA: TGTGCCAGCAGTTCCGTCGATGCAGGGGGAGAAAAACTGTTTTTT
V: TRBV14; size: many; J: TRBJ2-2; D: -; length: 13; CDR3: CASRTQNTGELFF; DNA: TGTGCCAGCAGGACACAGAACACCGGGGAGCTGTTTTTT
V: TRBV4-2; size: few; J: TRBJ2-1; D: TRBD2; length: 16; CDR3: CATSPLSGSSYNEQFF; DNA: TGTGCCACCAGCCCCCTAAGCGGGAGCTCCTACAATGAGCAGTTCTTC
V: TRBV27; size: -; J: TRBJ1-1; D: -; length: 16; CDR3: CASSLSTVRGYTEAFF; DNA: TGTGCCAGCAGTTTATCGACGGTTCGGGGTTACACTGAAGCTTTCTTT
V: TRBV10-2; size: -; J: TRBJ2-7; D: TRBD1; length: 15; CDR3: CASSERTGAGYEQYF; DNA: TGCGCCAGCAGTGAGCGGACAGGGGCGGGCTACGAGCAGTACTTC
V: TRBV12-3/TRBV12-4; size: many; J: TRBJ2-5; D: TRBD2; length: 17; CDR3: CASSLTPPAGLEETQYF; DNA: TGTGCCAGCAGTTTAACCCCCCCAGCGGGATTAGAAGAGACCCAGTACTTC
V: TRBV5-4; size: few; J: TRBJ2-5; D: -; length: 16; CDR3: CASSLGGAAGVETQYF; DNA: TGTGCCAGCAGCTTGGGCGGAGCCGCCGGGGTAGAGACCCAGTACTTC
V: TRBV19; size: many; J: TRBJ1-4; D: -; length: 14; CDR3: CASGPTETITKLFF; DNA: TGTGCCAGTGGACCGACAGAGACCATAACGAAACTGTTTTTT
V: TRBV10-2; size: many; J: TRBJ1-2; D: -; length: 14; CDR3: CASSPSYREDGYTF; DNA: TGCGCCAGCAGTCCGAGTTACAGGGAGGATGGCTACACCTTC
V: TRBV7-2; size: many; J: TRBJ2-3; D: -; length: 12; CDR3: CASSLITDTQYF; DNA: TGTGCCAGCAGCTTGATCACAGATACGCAGTATTTT
V: TRBV12-3/TRBV12-4; size: many; J: TRBJ2-7; D: TRBD1; length: 14; CDR3: CASSLGTGRYEQYF; DNA: TGTGCCAGCAGTTTGGGGACAGGGAGGTACGAGCAGTACTTC
V: TRBV24-1; size: many; J: TRBJ2-5; D: -; length: 16; CDR3: CATSDGSDGIQETQYF; DNA: TGTGCCACCAGTGATGGTTCGGACGGTATCCAAGAGACCCAGTACTTC
V: TRBV27; size: many; J: TRBJ2-1; D: -; length: 13; CDR3: CATAGPPHNEQFF; DNA: TGTGCCACCGCGGGACCTCCCCACAATGAGCAGTTCTTC
V: TRBV11-2; size: -; J: TRBJ2-5; D: -; length: 13; CDR3: CASSLLAVETQYF; DNA: TGTGCCAGCAGCCTACTAGCTGTGGAGACCCAGTACTTC
V: TRBV3-1; size: -; J: TRBJ2-3; D: TRBD2; length: 16; CDR3: CASSHSSGGRTDTQYF; DNA: TGTGCCAGCAGCCACTCGAGCGGGGGCCGCACAGATACGCAGTATTTT
V: TRBV5-5; size: -; J: TRBJ2-1; D: TRBD2; length: 17; CDR3: CASSPSGTRSLSNEQFF; DNA: TGTGCCAGCAGCCCCTCCGGGACTAGATCCCTTAGCAATGAGCAGTTCTTC
V: TRBV20-1; size: few; J: TRBJ1-4; D: TRBD1; length: 15; CDR3: CSASLRRDRPEKLFF; DNA: TGCAGTGCTAGCCTCCGCCGGGACAGGCCAGAAAAACTGTTTTTT
V: TRBV7-9; size: many; J: TRBJ1-2; D: -; length: 13; CDR3: CASSPEAGRGYTF; DNA: TGTGCCAGCAGCCCCGAGGCAGGGCGGGGCTACACCTTC
V: TRBV7-8; size: many; J: TRBJ2-3; D: -; length: 16; CDR3: CASSLESAGHTDTQYF; DNA: TGTGCCAGCAGCTTAGAATCAGCGGGTCACACAGATACGCAGTATTTT
V: TRBV20-1; size: many; J: TRBJ2-5; D: TRBD1; length: 14; CDR3: CSAPAGGRQETQYF; DNA: TGCAGTGCTCCTGCAGGGGGCCGCCAAGAGACCCAGTACTTC
V: TRBV7-9; size: medium-sized; J: TRBJ2-3; D: -; length: 14; CDR3: CASSLGLPTDTQYF; DNA: TGTGCCAGCAGCTTGGGCCTTCCCACAGATACGCAGTATTTT
V: TRBV18; size: many; J: TRBJ2-7; D: -; length: 15; CDR3: CASSPDGATYPGQYF; DNA: TGTGCCAGCTCACCAGATGGGGCCACGTACCCAGGGCAGTACTTC